This TCR beta chain was identified in a study of blood T cell repertoires in COVID-19. Trimming cost V 3 bases and J 2 bases; bases outside gene matches: 10. Germline-derived CDR1 and CDR2 are SGDLS and YYNGEE. The CDR3 loop spans 19 amino acids. Measured with immunoSEQ multiplex PCR; TCRdb has only the in-frame clones, and not every one. The repertoire includes 200,000 or so clones, 82% of them detected once, and 6.5% to 7% sits in the top ten. Sequencing used peripheral blood. This sequence originates from a human donor with acute or convalescent COVID-19. The donor label of this sample is uncertain. This chain uses TRBV9 with TRBJ1-6; 11 bases fit TRBD1. CDR3 sequence reads: CASSAPPGTGGTYNSPLHF. The DNA for the CDR3 is TGTGCCAGCAGCGCCCCGCCGGGGACAGGGGGGACCTATAATTCACCCCTCCACTTT.